This TCR beta chain emerged from a study of shared clonotypes between healthy human individuals. The study, taken as a whole, reports: Naive subsets, compared against memory subsets, generally had larger estimated richness values.

Turning to this clone: What it recognizes is unknown.

The CDR3 length is 15 residues. Losses at the gene ends were 0 bases for V and 3 bases for J; bases not matched to a gene: 4. Germline CDR1 MNHNS, CDR2 SASEGT. Naive CD8 cells were CD45RO-negative, positively selected for CCR7, excluding terminally differentiated effector memory CD45RA+ cells. Sequencing was performed with immunoSEQ multiplex PCR; in TCRdb, only in-frame clones are kept and a portion is missing. Among 2 million or so clones listed, roughly 94% were seen once. This clonotype was sampled from a young man in good health. The chain couples TRBV6-1 to TRBJ2-7, with 8 bases lining up with TRBD1. Sequenced sample: naive CD8+ T cells sorted from blood. In nucleotides, the CDR3 is TGTGCCAGCAGTGAAGCGCACAGGGGGTACTACGAGCAGTACTTC. Amino acids: CASSEAHRGYYEQYF.